This T cell receptor beta chain stems from a study of cytomegalovirus exposure and HLA in healthy donors. About the study: It was reported in a later analysis that the 100 to 150 validation repertoires used the same platform as the 666 first-cohort repertoires. Points from the study as a whole: While the bulk of TCR sequences proved rare, some public TCRs turned up in many donors. TCR clusters originating in the first cohort tended to co-occur in the roughly 120 validation repertoires, according to a later analysis.

Remarks on this clone: Antigen: not known.

This CDR3 comprises 16 residues. Trimming cost V 3 bases and J 2 bases; bases outside gene matches: 4. CDR1 and CDR2 from the germline V gene are SNHLY and FYNNEI. From the 120-subject validation cohort, which was separate from the roughly 700-subject first cohort, the donors were drawn. The assay was immunoSEQ multiplex PCR, and TCRdb's table has in-frame clones only and misses some. The sample lists 150,000 to 200,000 clones; over 80% were seen once. Sequencing was carried out using PBMCs. The chain uses TRBV2 and TRBJ2-3; 11 positions agree with TRBD1. This sequence originates from a man aged 25-45 years in good health and CMV-seropositive. The CDR3 bases are TGTGCCAGCAGTGACCCCGGACAGGGGGCCACAGATACGCAGTATTTT. It is translated as CASSDPGQGATDTQYF.